The 14 T cell receptor beta chains reported below all come from one sample, sequenced in a study of blood T cell repertoires in COVID-19. Assay used: immunoSEQ multiplex PCR; TCRdb lists only in-frame clones, some missing. Here the sample spans about 55,000 clones, approximately 85% being singletons. Sequenced sample: peripheral blood. The receptors here all came from a human donor in a cohort sampled during active COVID-19.

The J gene is TRBJ1-1, the V gene TRBV19, with D maybe TRBD1 (5 bases). The germline gives CDR1 LNHDA, CDR2 SQIVND (reference sequence). Trimming took 8 bases from V and 2 from J, leaving 18 bases between them. The CDR3 length is 15 residues. The CDR3 DNA reads as TGTGCCAGTGCCCCCGGGAGGGGCGTTAACACTGAAGCTTTCTTT. The encoded protein is CASAPGRGVNTEAFF.

The chain combines TRBV4-2 with TRBJ2-3; TRBD2 matches 8 bases. The CDR3 totals 14 residues. Germline CDR1 reads LGHNA; CDR2 reads YNFKEQ. The V and J ends lost 6 bases and 6 bases, in that order; junction bases with no gene match: 8. CDR3 amino acids: CASRRTSSQDTQYF. DNA of the CDR3: TGTGCCAGCAGGAGGACTAGCAGTCAGGATACGCAGTATTTT.

This rearrangement joins TRBV5-1 to TRBJ1-5; 9 bases align to TRBD1. V lost 4 bases and J lost 4; bases outside the gene matches: 3. This CDR3 region has 14 residues. Germline-derived CDR1 and CDR2 are SGHRS and YFSETQ. CDR3 coding DNA: TGCGCCAGCAGCCCCGGACAGGGGAATCAGCCCCAGCATTTT. Protein sequence: CASSPGQGNQPQHF.

CDR3 region: CASSTGLAGSSSSYNEQFF. DNA for the CDR3: TGTGCCAGCAGCACGGGACTAGCGGGATCCTCTAGCTCCTACAATGAGCAGTTCTTC. The chain recombines TRBV11-2 with TRBJ2-1; 13 bases map to TRBD2. CDR1 is SGHAT, CDR2 FQNNGV, per germline. V trimming: 5 bases; J trimming: 0 bases; junction bases outside the gene matches: 10. The CDR3 has 19 amino acids.

This chain connects TRBV5-1 to TRBJ2-3, with 9 bases aligning to TRBD2. V shed 4 bases, J shed 1 base, and the junction held 7 bases outside the gene matches. This CDR3 region has 16 residues. Germline V gene lookup returns CDR1 SGHRS and CDR2 YFSETQ. The DNA for the CDR3 is TGCGCCAGCAGCACAGGACTAGCGCGCGGCACAGATACGCAGTATTTT. Its translation is CASSTGLARGTDTQYF.

The chain combines TRBV7-6 with TRBJ2-2; no clear D gene. The germline CDR1 and CDR2 sequences are SGHVS and FNYEAQ. The V gene lost 1 base and the J gene lost 1 base, with 13 bases spanning the gap. CDR3 length: 17 amino acids. CDR3 amino acids: CASSLDLFSLNTGELFF. CDR3 sequence (DNA): TGTGCCAGCAGCTTAGACCTTTTTAGCTTGAACACCGGGGAGCTGTTTTTT.

The gene calls are TRBV6-5 and TRBJ2-5; D not certain. This CDR3 is 12 amino acids long. In germline, CDR1 is MNHEY, CDR2 SVGAGI. V was trimmed by 6 bases and J by 5 bases, leaving 10 bases between them. CDR3 nucleotide sequence: TGTGCCAGCAGCCCCCAAATGGAGACCCAGTACTTC. It specifies CASSPQMETQYF.

The V and J genes are TRBV7-8 and TRBJ2-3, with a possible D match to TRBD2 (7 bases). Germline CDR1 reads SGHVS; CDR2 reads FQNEAQ. Trimming cost V 1 base and J 1 base, with 15 bases left between them. CDR3 length equals 17 residues. CDR3 in amino acids: CASSLDRGATRTDTQYF. CDR3 nucleotide sequence: TGTGCCAGCAGCTTAGATCGGGGGGCCACCCGCACAGATACGCAGTATTTT.

This chain joins TRBV6-2 or TRBV6-3 and TRBJ1-2; weak D call: TRBD1 (5 bases). Germline assignment: CDR1 MNHEY and CDR2 SVGEGT. V shed 5 bases and J shed 4 bases, with 14 bases lying between them. This CDR3 is 14 amino acids long. The CDR3 nucleotides read TGTGCCAGCAGTCAACAGGCATCGCGCTATGGCTACACCTTC. It translates to CASSQQASRYGYTF.

The CDR3 loop reads CASSLKGGITYEQYF. The CDR3, as DNA: TGCGCCAGCAGCTTGAAGGGAGGGATAACCTACGAGCAGTACTTC. The chain recombines TRBV5-1 with TRBJ2-7; TRBD2 agrees at 7 bases. Germline CDR1 is SGHRS and CDR2 is YFSETQ. The trim removed 1 base at V and 2 bases at J, leaving 6 bases unmatched. The CDR3 contains 15 residues.

This clone has only one observation. The V gene is TRBV6-5, the J gene TRBJ1-3; no reliable D call. The V end was cut by 2 bases, the J end by 0 bases, with 8 bases between. CDR3 length equals 15 residues. Germline lookup yields CDR1 MNHEY and CDR2 SVGAGI. The CDR3 loop reads CASSYGTSSGNTIYF. CDR3 bases: TGTGCCAGCAGTTACGGCACAAGCTCTGGAAACACCATATATTTT.

This clone has a single count. V usage is TRBV19 and J usage is TRBJ2-2; D is possibly TRBD1 (5 bases). Per the germline V gene, CDR1 is LNHDA and CDR2 is SQIVND (reference sequence). Trimming took 6 bases from V and 0 from J, leaving 20 bases between them. The CDR3 consists of 18 residues. The CDR3 DNA reads TGTGCCAGTAGAAGCAGGGAATGGTCCGCGGCGAACACCGGGGAGCTGTTTTTT. Translated, it gives CASRSREWSAANTGELFF.

The chain links TRBV25-1 to TRBJ2-1; a possible D gene is TRBD2 (6 bases). The CDR3 covers 15 residues. From germline, CDR1 is MGHDK and CDR2 SYGVNS. Trimming removed 2 bases from V and 3 bases from J, with 11 bases in between. CDR3 sequence: CASSESRRDYNEQFF. The CDR3 DNA sequence: TGTGCCAGCAGTGAAAGTCGGCGGGACTACAATGAGCAGTTCTTC. Using reference TRBV25-1 and TRBJ2-1 for the parts outside the CDR3, the full variable domain is EADIYQTPRYLVIGTGKKITLECSQTMGHDKMYWYQQDPGMELHLIHYSYGVNSTEKGDLSSESTVSRIRTEHFPLTLESARPSHTSQYLCASSESRRDYNEQFFGPGTRLTVL.

The chain uses TRBV7-2 and TRBJ2-5, with 13 bases that match TRBD2. CDR1 and CDR2 (germline): SGHTA, FQGNSA. There are 19 residues in the CDR3. After removal of 5 bases from V and 1 base from J, the junction contained 13 bases not matched to a gene. CDR3 sequence (DNA): TGTGCCAGCAGCCCAAGGGGACTAGCGGGACTCCTCTCCCAAGAGACCCAGTACTTC. Its translation is CASSPRGLAGLLSQETQYF. Drawing the rest from reference TRBV7-2 and TRBJ2-5, the complete variable domain is GAGVSQSPSNKVTEKGKDVELRCDPISGHTALYWYRQSLGQGLEFLIYFQGNSAPDKSGLPSDRFSAERTGGSVSTLTIQRTQQEDSAVYLCASSPRGLAGLLSQETQYFGPGTRLLVL.